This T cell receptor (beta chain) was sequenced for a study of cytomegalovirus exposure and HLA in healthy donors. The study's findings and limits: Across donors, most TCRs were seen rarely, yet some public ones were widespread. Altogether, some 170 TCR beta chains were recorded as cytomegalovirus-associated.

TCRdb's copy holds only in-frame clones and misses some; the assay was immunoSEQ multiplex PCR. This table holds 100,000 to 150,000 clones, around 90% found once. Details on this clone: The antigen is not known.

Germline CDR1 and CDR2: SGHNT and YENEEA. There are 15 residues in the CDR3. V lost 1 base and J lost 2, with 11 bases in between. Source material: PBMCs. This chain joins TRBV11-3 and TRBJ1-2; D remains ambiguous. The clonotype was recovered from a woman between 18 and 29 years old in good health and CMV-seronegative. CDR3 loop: CASSLGFGENYGYTF. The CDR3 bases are TGTGCCAGCAGCTTAGGTTTTGGGGAGAACTATGGCTACACCTTC.